The present T cell receptor beta chain was sequenced within a study of cytomegalovirus exposure and HLA in healthy donors. Study summary: Researchers found that about 82% of just under 400 genotyped donors fell within the Caucasian-associated ancestry cluster.

This CDR3 is 15 amino acids long. Trimming at V came to 6 bases and at J to 5 bases, leaving 11 bases not matched to a gene. CDR1 and CDR2 (germline): MGHRA, YSYEKL. With 60 Vbeta and 13 Jbeta primers, the PCR was carried out. This table comes from immunoSEQ multiplex PCR, and its TCRdb copy is limited to in-frame clones, with some not included. This table holds about 89,000 clones, roughly a tenth found once. This clone was seen many times. The material sequenced was PBMCs. The V and J genes are TRBV4-1 and TRBJ2-7, with 9 nucleotides matching TRBD1. The sequence was collected from a man between 45 and 60 years old in good health and CMV-seropositive. The CDR3 spells CASRKGDREMDEQYF. The CDR3 coding sequence is TGCGCCAGCAGAAAGGGGGACAGGGAGATGGACGAGCAGTACTTC.